This T cell receptor (beta chain) was sequenced in a study of a mutant IDH1 vaccine in newly diagnosed glioma. Using immunoSEQ multiplex PCR, the repertoire was profiled, and TCRdb retains in-frame clones only, with some absent. The repertoire holds nearly 35,000 clones, about 80% seen once, with nearly 25% in the top ten. Germline-derived CDR1 and CDR2 are SGHDN and FVKESK. The CDR3 totals 13 residues. V lost 1 base to trimming and J lost 7 bases, with 10 bases between them. Time point: week 5, during vaccination. Vaccine doses each comprised 300 ug of mutant IDH1 20-mer peptide, with topical imiquimod. Note on this clone: Its specificity is unknown.

The clonotype originates from a man younger than 40 with glioma. The chain uses TRBV14 and TRBJ1-2; no reliable D call. Sequences were derived from PBMCs, sampled from a glioma patient whose treatment included an IDH1 peptide vaccine. This CDR3 is CASSQAPGSGYTF. DNA for the CDR3: TGTGCCAGCAGCCAAGCCCCTGGCTCTGGCTACACCTTC.